This is a list of T cell receptor beta chains from one sample in a study of human T cells and chemical hapten exposure. TCRdb re-called the RACE reads with MiXCR, one entry per CDR3 protein. The sample lists 80,000 to 100,000 distinct CDR3 sequences, roughly a tenth occurring once. The material was whole blood, obtained in connection with sensitization to the hapten diphenylcyclopropenone (DPC). The receptor source for this set is a woman younger than 45 with alopecia areata. Some clones in this sample may be carry-over from other donors' samples. Each CDR3 is given with its conserved first and last residue. The D gene is left open where the match is weak. Rows give clone size only sometimes, using once, few, many, or a class for an expanded clone.

d_call j_call clone_size v_call cdr3_nt cdr3_aa
NA TRBJ1-5 NA TRBV2 TGTGCCAGCACCACTCTTCAGGGTTTTCAGCCCCAGCATTTT CASTTLQGFQPQHF
NA TRBJ2-3 many TRBV28 TGTGCCAGCAGTCTCGGACCCGCTCAAGATACGCAGTATTTT CASSLGPAQDTQYF
NA TRBJ1-1 NA TRBV29-1 TGCAGCGTTGACCAGTCAATAGGCACTGAAGCTTTCTTT CSVDQSIGTEAFF
TRBD2 TRBJ2-7 many TRBV3-1 TGTGCCAGCAGCCCAGGGACTAGCGGCTACGAGCAGTACTTC CASSPGTSGYEQYF
NA TRBJ2-1 many TRBV29-1 TGCAGCGTTGAGCCCAACGCCAACAATGAGCAGTTCTTC CSVEPNANNEQFF
TRBD2 TRBJ2-7 NA TRBV28 TGTGCCAGCAGTTTGGCCAGCGGGGCTACTGAGCAGTACTTC CASSLASGATEQYF
NA TRBJ1-2 few TRBV2 TGTGCCAGCACCAACGGTCCTATCTATGGCTACACCTTC CASTNGPIYGYTF
NA TRBJ2-1 few TRBV10-3 TGTGCCATCAGTGAGCCGGGCGACGACTCCTACAATGAGCAGTTCTTC CAISEPGDDSYNEQFF
NA TRBJ2-2 many TRBV12-3/TRBV12-4 TGTGCCAGCAGTTTGGACAGAAACACCGGGGAGCTGTTTTTT CASSLDRNTGELFF
NA TRBJ2-3 few TRBV11-2 TGTGCCAGCAGGCGGATAGGTGATACGCAGTATTTT CASRRIGDTQYF
TRBD2 TRBJ2-5 few TRBV5-1 TGCGCCAGCAGCTACGAGATGGGAGGGATAAGGGCCCAGTACTTC CASSYEMGGIRAQYF
NA TRBJ2-5 many TRBV6-1 TGTGCCAGCAACCCGACAGGAAAAGAGACCCAGTACTTC CASNPTGKETQYF
NA TRBJ1-1 few TRBV10-2 TGCGCCAGCATGGCGCGGGTTCCGAACACTGAAGCTTTCTTT CASMARVPNTEAFF
TRBD2 TRBJ2-7 many TRBV7-2 TGTGCCAGCAGCTTAGCGACTAGCGGGGGCTACGAGCAGTACTTC CASSLATSGGYEQYF